The rows below give T cell receptor beta chains drawn from one sample of a study of T cells in Graves' hyperthyroidism and ophthalmopathy. One entry per CDR3 protein, called by TCRdb with MiXCR from the multiplex PCR reads. The data hold more than 300,000 distinct CDR3 sequences, with roughly 17% observed a single time. The sequenced sample was blood. The receptor set was obtained from a woman in her thirties with Graves' hyperthyroidism that later progressed to Graves' ophthalmopathy. The CDR3 runs from the conserved cysteine through the conserved F or W. The D gene is left open where the match is weak. The listing skips clone size in some rows; elsewhere it reads once, few, many or a size class.

CDR3: CSVEGRQGYYGYTF
DNA: TGCAGCGTTGAGGGCCGACAGGGTTACTATGGCTACACCTTC
D: TRBD1
size: -
V: TRBV29-1
J: TRBJ1-2

CDR3: CASSQGTGIWGYTF
DNA: TGCGCCAGCAGCCAAGGTACGGGGATTTGGGGCTACACCTTC
D: -
size: -
V: TRBV4-1
J: TRBJ1-2

CDR3: CSAPSDSDTEAFF
DNA: TGCAGTGCTCCCAGTGACAGCGACACTGAAGCTTTCTTT
D: -
size: -
V: TRBV20-1
J: TRBJ1-1

CDR3: CASSFTPAGSYNEQFF
DNA: TGTGCCAGCAGCTTCACTCCGGCCGGGTCCTACAATGAGCAGTTCTTC
D: -
size: few
V: TRBV11-2
J: TRBJ2-1

CDR3: CAISDSSRAGELFF
DNA: TGTGCCATCAGTGACAGTTCGAGAGCCGGGGAGCTGTTTTTT
D: -
size: few
V: TRBV10-3
J: TRBJ2-2

CDR3: CATMPGYATDTQYF
DNA: TGTGCCACCATGCCGGGATACGCCACAGATACGCAGTATTTT
D: -
size: -
V: TRBV25-1
J: TRBJ2-3

CDR3: CASASGSSYEQYF
DNA: TGTGCCAGCGCTAGCGGGAGCTCCTACGAGCAGTACTTC
D: TRBD2
size: many
V: TRBV2
J: TRBJ2-7

CDR3: CASTVYQDTQYF
DNA: TGCGCCAGCACCGTATACCAGGATACGCAGTATTTT
D: -
size: few
V: TRBV10-2
J: TRBJ2-3

CDR3: CASSLGAGTAGFF
DNA: TGTGCCAGCAGCTTAGGGGCCGGGACAGCCGGGTTCTTT
D: TRBD1
size: -
V: TRBV11-2
J: TRBJ1-1

CDR3: CASSLSRDYYRGTQYF
DNA: TGTGCCAGCAGTTTATCCCGGGACTATTATCGAGGGACCCAGTACTTC
D: TRBD2
size: many
V: TRBV28
J: TRBJ2-5

CDR3: CASIGQGVYYEQYF
DNA: TGTGCCAGCATCGGACAGGGGGTCTACTACGAGCAGTACTTC
D: TRBD1
size: -
V: TRBV2
J: TRBJ2-7

CDR3: CASSDRATGWDTQYF
DNA: TGTGCCAGCAGTGATCGGGCTACCGGCTGGGATACGCAGTATTTT
D: -
size: many
V: TRBV2
J: TRBJ2-3

CDR3: CASRFSIEAFF
DNA: TGTGCCAGCAGGTTTAGTATTGAAGCTTTCTTT
D: -
size: few
V: TRBV6-1
J: TRBJ1-1

CDR3: CASSQGGVRKSYEQYF
DNA: TGTGCCAGCAGCCAAGGAGGGGTCCGGAAATCCTACGAGCAGTACTTC
D: -
size: few
V: TRBV3-1
J: TRBJ2-7

CDR3: CASSSSQNTEAFF
DNA: TGCGCCAGCAGTTCGAGTCAGAACACTGAAGCTTTCTTT
D: -
size: many
V: TRBV4-1
J: TRBJ1-1

CDR3: CASGLRGGSGNTIYF
DNA: TGTGCCAGCGGTTTAAGAGGGGGGTCTGGAAACACCATATATTTT
D: -
size: few
V: TRBV27
J: TRBJ1-3

CDR3: CASSRTGAGQPQHF
DNA: TGTGCCAGCAGTCGTACAGGAGCTGGTCAGCCCCAGCATTTT
D: -
size: many
V: TRBV9
J: TRBJ1-5

CDR3: CASSLGGRWTGELFF
DNA: TGTGCCAGTAGTCTGGGGGGGCGGTGGACCGGGGAGCTGTTTTTT
D: -
size: few
V: TRBV19
J: TRBJ2-2

CDR3: CASSLLGQGGSPLHF
DNA: TGTGCCAGCAGTTTATTAGGGCAGGGCGGCTCACCCCTCCACTTT
D: -
size: -
V: TRBV12-3/TRBV12-4
J: TRBJ1-6

CDR3: CASSMISGRTNTGELFF
DNA: TGTGCCAGTAGTATGATATCCGGGAGGACGAACACCGGGGAGCTGTTTTTT
D: TRBD2
size: -
V: TRBV19
J: TRBJ2-2

CDR3: CSAALRGYEQYF
DNA: TGCAGTGCTGCCCTAAGGGGCTACGAGCAGTACTTC
D: -
size: few
V: TRBV20-1
J: TRBJ2-7

CDR3: CASSLTGNTGELFF
DNA: TGTGCCAGCAGTCTGACAGGGAACACCGGGGAGCTGTTTTTT
D: -
size: many
V: TRBV28
J: TRBJ2-2

CDR3: CASSPLDRVRNTDNEQFF
DNA: TGTGCCAGCAGTCCGCTCGACAGGGTCCGAAATACCGACAATGAGCAGTTCTTC
D: TRBD1
size: many
V: TRBV28
J: TRBJ2-1